The 11 T cell receptor beta chains listed next were all sequenced from one sample in a study of OX40 agonist ivuxolimab in advanced cancers. This table comes from immunoSEQ multiplex PCR, and its TCRdb copy is limited to in-frame clones, with some not included. The sample records tens of thousands of clones, about 90% being singletons. Sequenced material: CD4+ or CD8+ T cells sorted from blood, taken in a trial of the OX40 agonist ivuxolimab. These receptor sequences come from an adult with an advanced solid tumor such as melanoma, head and neck, liver or kidney cancer.

The chain has TRBV7-3 and TRBJ2-1, with TRBD2 matching 11 bases. The ends lost 5 bases at V and 3 bases at J; junction bases unmatched: 6. This CDR3 spans 16 amino acids. From germline, CDR1 is SGHTA and CDR2 FQGTGA. In nucleotides, the CDR3 is TGTGCCAGCAGCCATAGCGGGAGGGCCTTCTACAATGAGCAGTTCTTC. Protein product: CASSHSGRAFYNEQFF.

This clone has only a few counts. V and J are TRBV4-1 and TRBJ1-1; D not resolved. Germline loops: CDR1 MGHRA, CDR2 YSYEKL. V gave up 0 bases and J gave up 7 bases, with 6 bases separating them. The CDR3 has 12 residues. The CDR3 DNA sequence: TGCGCCAGCAGCCAAGATGTCGGTGAAGCTTTCTTT. Its protein is CASSQDVGEAFF.

This clone was counted once. This chain uses TRBV30 with TRBJ2-7; D possibly corresponds to TRBD1 (6 bases). Trimming stripped 2 bases from V and 1 base from J, with 9 bases between. The CDR3 totals 13 residues. Germline lookup yields CDR1 GTSNPN and CDR2 SVGIG (reference sequence). The DNA of the CDR3 is TGTGCCTGGAGTTCCCAGGGGTCCTACGAGCAGTACTTC. As protein: CAWSSQGSYEQYF.

The chain couples TRBV28 to TRBJ1-5; D ambiguous. Deletions cut 6 bases from V and 2 bases from J, with 11 bases between. In germline, CDR1 is MDHEN, CDR2 SYDVKM. This CDR3 has 14 residues. CDR3 region: CASRPQWGNQPQHF. The CDR3 coding sequence is TGTGCCAGCAGACCACAGTGGGGCAATCAGCCCCAGCATTTT.

The chain uses TRBV7-6 and TRBJ1-4; no reliable D call. The CDR3 consists of 16 residues. Trimming shortened V by 5 bases and J by 3 bases, and 16 bases separated the two germline ends. CDR1 and CDR2 (germline): SGHVS, FNYEAQ. As DNA, the CDR3 is TGTGCCAGCAGCCCCTCGCCGGCCCAGGCTAATGAAAAACTGTTTTTT. As protein: CASSPSPAQANEKLFF.

This chain joins TRBV7-9 and TRBJ2-1; unclear D gene. V was trimmed by 3 bases and J by 4 bases, leaving 13 bases between them. The CDR3 is made up of 15 amino acids. CDR1 and CDR2 (germline): SEHNR, FQNEAQ (reference sequence). Here the CDR3 DNA reads TGTGCCAGCAGCTTCACGGGTCCGTCATACAATGAGCAGTTCTTC. This encodes CASSFTGPSYNEQFF.

This clone was found a few times. The chain has TRBV4-3 and TRBJ2-7, with 9 positions matching TRBD2. This CDR3 has 16 amino acids. Germline-derived CDR1 and CDR2 are LGHNA and YSLEER. Losses at the gene ends were 3 bases for V and 3 bases for J; bases not matched to a gene: 9. DNA for the CDR3: TGCGCCAGCAGCCATACGGTCGGGCGGGAGGGCTACGAGCAGTACTTC. The encoded protein is CASSHTVGREGYEQYF.

The CDR3 nucleotides are TGTGCCAGTAGCGGAACGAATTACAATGAGCAGTTCTTC. It encodes CASSGTNYNEQFF. V is TRBV19 and J is TRBJ2-1, with D unclear. The CDR3 loop spans 13 amino acids. Deletions cut 6 bases from V and 4 bases from J, with 10 bases between. CDR1 and CDR2 from the germline V gene are LNHDA and SQIVND (reference sequence).

The chain couples TRBV4-1 to TRBJ1-2, with 8 bases fitting TRBD1. This CDR3 has 14 residues. V gave up 3 bases and J gave up 4 bases; unmatched junction bases: 4. CDR1 is MGHRA, CDR2 YSYEKL, per germline. CDR3 sequence reads: CASSHRTGLYGYTF. CDR3 DNA sequence: TGCGCCAGCAGCCATAGGACAGGGCTCTATGGCTACACCTTC.

V and J are TRBV2 and TRBJ1-1; tentatively, D is TRBD1 (5 bases). Per the germline V gene, CDR1 is SNHLY and CDR2 is FYNNEI. The CDR3 runs to 15 residues. V was cut by 2 bases and J by 0 bases, with 10 bases left in between. CDR3 residues: CASSEFEGLNTEAFF. CDR3 DNA: TGTGCCAGCAGTGAATTTGAGGGGTTGAACACTGAAGCTTTCTTT.

The chain links TRBV7-2 to TRBJ2-7; no clear D. V lost 3 bases, J lost 4 bases, and 7 bases lay in between. The V gene's germline CDR1 is SGHTA and CDR2 FQGNSA. The CDR3 extends over 12 amino acids. The CDR3 bases are TGTGCCAGCAGCTTTTTTCCTTACGAGCAGTACTTC. Its translation is CASSFFPYEQYF.